Listed below are T cell receptor beta chains from one sample, sequenced in a study of blood T cell repertoires in COVID-19. Generated by immunoSEQ multiplex PCR, the TCRdb table keeps only in-frame clones and is missing some. The sample consists of about 88,000 clones, 85% to 95% of them appearing once. The sequenced sample was peripheral blood. All receptors derive from a man in his 60s with acute or convalescent COVID-19. Each CDR3 is given with its conserved first and last residue. D genes are given only for firm matches.

>NA|TRBV11-1|TRBJ1-1
CASSLLMNTEAFF
>NA|TRBV5-6|TRBJ1-2
CASSLGDMGGYTF
>NA|TRBV4-2|TRBJ2-5
CASSQVVYGDTQETQYF
>TRBD1|TRBV11-2|TRBJ1-2
CASSQGQGANYGYTF
>NA|TRBV28|TRBJ1-6
CASSRAGNSRGTLHF
>NA|TRBV12-1|TRBJ2-3
CASSTSGSRIGTDTQYF
>NA|TRBV19|TRBJ1-2
CASSTGRGENYGYTF
>NA|TRBV13|TRBJ2-7
CASSLGLISYEQYF
>TRBD1|TRBV11-2|TRBJ2-1
CASSLVGDSYNEQFF
>TRBD2|TRBV28|TRBJ2-7
CASRSGGISEQYF
>TRBD2|TRBV25-1|TRBJ2-1
CASRPGLAGGSSYNEQFF
>NA|TRBV5-6|TRBJ2-7
CASSPLTKFYEQYF
>TRBD2|TRBV24-1|TRBJ2-7
CATGVAGNVDEQYF
>TRBD1|TRBV19|TRBJ2-5
CASRGRDRVGETQYF
>NA|TRBV19|TRBJ1-6
CASRRGGANSPLHF
>NA|TRBV30|TRBJ2-5
CAWSGHPQETQYF
>NA|TRBV5-6|TRBJ1-4
CASSLGGKLFF
>NA|TRBV10-3|TRBJ1-1
CAISGGDRNTEAFF
>NA|TRBV2|TRBJ1-4
CASSDEGGEKLFF
>TRBD1|TRBV5-1|TRBJ1-6
CASSLTGAVNSPLHF
>TRBD2|TRBV19|TRBJ2-3
CASSPKLAGGPKDTQYF
>NA|TRBV5-6|TRBJ2-3
CASSLELASTDTQYF
>TRBD1|TRBV5-4|TRBJ2-5
CASSLQGAQETQYF
>NA|TRBV6-4|TRBJ1-6
CASSVGRNSPLHF
>TRBD1|TRBV10-3|TRBJ2-1
CAISDDGQGDQFF
>NA|TRBV6-2/TRBV6-3|TRBJ2-7
CASSYDGETYEQYF
>TRBD1|TRBV5-1|TRBJ2-7
CASSVHGTGLYEQYF
>NA|TRBV7-3|TRBJ2-2
CASTTLASTGELFF
>NA|TRBV27|TRBJ2-7
CASSLSPTYEQYF
>TRBD2|TRBV2|TRBJ2-7
CASRGLVTRYEQYF
>TRBD2|TRBV5-1|TRBJ2-7
CASSLVAGDSYEQYF
>TRBD1|TRBV5-1|TRBJ2-5
CASTLSRGLQETQYF
>NA|TRBV3-1/TRBV3-2|TRBJ1-6
CASSQDQLAPLHF
>NA|TRBV18|TRBJ2-1
CASSLTTTYGNEQFF
>NA|TRBV6-5|TRBJ2-2
CATARESGAGELFF
>TRBD2|TRBV10-1|TRBJ2-3
CASSESGLAGGLDTQYF
>NA|TRBV7-2|TRBJ2-1
CASSLVDQTEQFF
>TRBD1|TRBV18|TRBJ2-2
CASSPRTGHTGELFF
>TRBD2|TRBV10-1|TRBJ2-1
CASSEAGTYNEQFF
>NA|TRBV3-1/TRBV3-2|TRBJ2-7
CASSHSRPYEQYF
>NA|TRBV19|TRBJ1-5
CASSIGVGRGQPQHF
>TRBD2|TRBV7-2|TRBJ2-5
CASSLDSGGEETQYF
>TRBD1|TRBV7-9|TRBJ1-2
CASSFGTGDGYTF
>NA|TRBV7-9|TRBJ2-3
CASSLFKGTSTDTQYF
>TRBD1|TRBV6-1|TRBJ2-7
CASSDSGTGDSYEQYF
>TRBD2|TRBV15|TRBJ2-1
CATSMGGGRAKDEQFF
>TRBD2|TRBV5-4|TRBJ2-5
CASSSNPQTSGIQETQYF
>NA|TRBV10-1|TRBJ1-5
CATFGGRGIPNQPQHF